This TCR beta chain was found in a study of cytomegalovirus exposure and HLA in healthy donors. With 5 bases removed from V and 7 bases from J, the gap between germline ends came to 6 bases. The germline CDR1 and CDR2 sequences are MGHDK and SYGVNS. The CDR3 runs 11 residues. It was with 60 Vbeta and 13 Jbeta primers that the PCR ran. Assay: immunoSEQ multiplex PCR; the TCRdb copy retains only in-frame clones and omits some. The table has roughly 110,000 clones, 77% seen once. The rearrangement joins TRBV25-1 to TRBJ2-1; D is ambiguous. The sequence came from a male donor in good health and CMV-seronegative. Sequenced sample: PBMCs. CDR3 sequence reads: CASSPQNEQFF. CDR3 in DNA: TGTGCCAGCAGTCCACAGAATGAGCAGTTCTTC.